This T cell receptor beta chain derives from a study of T-cell reconstitution after alpha-beta-depleted transplantation in children. A TCRbeta library incorporating unique molecular identifiers was prepared. TCRdb ran MiXCR on the PCR reads and lists one entry per CDR3 protein. Of a few hundred thousand distinct CDR3 sequences detected, approximately 24% appear once; the ten largest clones hold around 4.8%. The germline V and J ends were trimmed by 8 bases and 5 bases, with 18 bases remaining between them. This CDR3 spans 14 amino acids. In regard to this clonotype: Its specificity is unknown.

Study observations and caveats: Reportedly, roughly two months post-transplant, alpha-beta T cells arose from several hundred expanded graft clones. A year had passed since transplant, and T-cell counts and diversity by then came mostly from newly produced T cells. TCRbeta diversity was high at day 60 in some patients (a result of surviving recipient T cells and thymic progenitors).

The sequence was obtained from a female patient between 2 and 15 years old who had a stem cell transplant for congenital amegakaryocytic thrombocytopenia, so the T cells may come from the graft donor. Sequenced material: PBMCs, mostly from graft donor cells, taken 360 days after TCRalphabeta/CD19-depleted stem cell transplant. This chain connects TRBV12-3 or TRBV12-4 to TRBJ1-1, with TRBD1 as a possible D gene (6 bases). CDR3: CASGRGGARTEAFF. The DNA of the CDR3 is TGTGCCAGCGGTCGCGGGGGCGCGAGAACTGAAGCTTTCTTT.